This T cell receptor beta chain stems from a study of blood T cell repertoires in COVID-19. Whole-study context: In each case, the material was cDNA or gDNA derived from T cells, B-cell-depleted T cells, or PBMCs.

This clone occurred a few times. Assay: immunoSEQ multiplex PCR; the TCRdb copy retains only in-frame clones and omits some. The sample shows 250,000 to 300,000 clones, around nine tenths of them seen only once. The sample consisted of peripheral blood. This receptor was obtained from a woman aged 70-85 years with COVID-19, enrolled during active disease.

The CDR3: CASSLRAGAGGELFF. The CDR3 DNA follows: TGTGCCAGCAGCTTACGCGCAGGGGCCGGCGGGGAGCTGTTTTTT. This chain connects TRBV7-3 to TRBJ2-2; TRBD1 might be the D (6 bases). The germline V and J ends were trimmed by 2 bases and 7 bases, with 14 bases remaining between them. CDR1 is SGHTA, CDR2 FQGTGA, per germline. This CDR3 contains 15 residues.